One sample yielded the 10 T cell receptor beta chains listed below, sequenced in a study of graft-versus-host responses after intestinal transplantation. Graft-derived tissue was subjected to processing to liberate intraepithelial and lamina propria lymphocytes. Libraries were prepared by immunoSEQ multiplex PCR; TCRdb keeps only in-frame clonotypes and omits some of them. This sample has approximately 4,000 clones, with approximately 70% found just once. The starting material was ileum tissue, obtained 17 days after transplant. These TCRs come from a human patient who received an intestinal transplant, so some T cells may come from the graft donor.

The chain couples TRBV7-9 to TRBJ1-1; the match to TRBD1 covers 8 bases. The CDR3 covers 13 residues. Losses at the gene ends were 2 bases for V and 7 bases for J; bases not matched to a gene: 3. Germline-derived CDR1 and CDR2 are SEHNR and FQNEAQ (reference sequence). In DNA form, the CDR3 reads TGTGCCAGCAGCTTACAGGGGGCGGGTGAAGCTTTCTTT. Its translation: CASSLQGAGEAFF.

The chain joins TRBV7-6 to TRBJ2-1; 9 bases fit TRBD2. Germline V gene data show CDR1 as SGHVS and CDR2 as FNYEAQ. V shed 1 base and J 6 bases; nucleotides not matched to a gene: 16. The CDR3 runs 19 residues. The CDR3, as DNA: TGTGCCAGCAGCTTAGAAAGCCGCAAAGTTGCGGGGGGGCTCAATGAGCAGTTCTTC. Translating gives CASSLESRKVAGGLNEQFF.

The chain has TRBV10-3 and TRBJ2-2; perhaps TRBD2 as D (6 bases). Deletions cut 6 bases from V and 0 bases from J, with 11 bases between. This CDR3 spans 15 amino acids. Germline lookup yields CDR1 ENHRY and CDR2 SYGVKD. The CDR3 DNA follows: TGTGCCATCAGCTACGGGGGAACGAACACCGGGGAGCTGTTTTTT. It encodes CAISYGGTNTGELFF.

V is TRBV10-1 and J is TRBJ2-1, with TRBD1 matching 11 bases. Germline V gene lookup returns CDR1 WNHNN and CDR2 SYGVQD (reference sequence). CDR3 length: 16 amino acids. Germline trimming cut 2 bases from V and 5 bases from J; bases unmatched to any gene: 5. CDR3 nucleotide sequence: TGCGCCAGCAGTGAGGGACCGGGACAGGGGGACAATGAGCAGTTCTTC. It yields the protein CASSEGPGQGDNEQFF.

V gene TRBV5-8 combines with J gene TRBJ1-5, with 9 bases fitting TRBD1. J was trimmed by 7 bases and V by 5 bases; bases with no gene match: 13. The CDR3 runs 16 residues. Germline V lookup: CDR1 SGHTS, CDR2 YDEGEE. The CDR3 loop reads CASRPDTGGSGQPQHF. DNA of the CDR3: TGTGCCAGCAGGCCGGATACAGGGGGCTCAGGGCAGCCCCAGCATTTT.

The rearrangement links TRBV7-8 to TRBJ1-1, with D possibly matching TRBD1 (5 bases). The CDR3 spans 13 residues. V shed 2 bases and J shed 7 bases, with 11 bases lying between them. Looked up from germline, CDR1 is SGHVS and CDR2 is FQNEAQ. Here the CDR3 reads CASSLLSQGEAFF. The DNA for the CDR3 is TGTGCCAGCAGCTTATTGTCCCAGGGTGAAGCTTTCTTT.

This clone has just one count. The chain joins TRBV5-6 to TRBJ1-2; no clear D. The V and J ends lost 5 bases and 4 bases respectively, with 15 bases between them. Germline V gene data show CDR1 as SGHDT and CDR2 as YYEEEE. The CDR3 has 14 amino acids. CDR3 sequence: CASSYRGSPYGYTF. The CDR3 DNA reads TGTGCCAGCAGTTATAGAGGGAGTCCCTATGGCTACACCTTC.

This rearrangement joins TRBV18 to TRBJ2-2; possible D gene TRBD2, 6 bases. Germline V gene data show CDR1 as KGHSH and CDR2 as LQKENI. The V gene lost 2 bases and the J gene lost 1 base, with 11 bases spanning the gap. This CDR3 is built from 16 residues. CDR3 sequence reads: CASSPVAALNTGELFF. CDR3 in DNA: TGTGCCAGCTCACCAGTAGCGGCGCTGAACACCGGGGAGCTGTTTTTT.

This clone was recorded a few times. The V and J genes are TRBV28 and TRBJ2-7, with D possibly TRBD1 on 6 matching bases. Trimming removed 5 bases at V and 0 bases at J, with 14 bases between. The CDR3 covers 15 residues. Germline V CDR1 and CDR2: MDHEN, SYDVKM. The CDR3 DNA reads TGTGCCAGCAGTCCGTACAGGGTACGCTCCTACGAGCAGTACGTC. It specifies CASSPYRVRSYEQYV.

The CDR3, as DNA: TGTGCCAGCAGTGCAGGGGGCTACGGCACAGATACGCAGTATTTT. It yields the protein CASSAGGYGTDTQYF. The chain carries TRBV5-5 and TRBJ2-3; 8 bases are shared with TRBD1. The CDR3 extends over 15 amino acids. The germline V gene has CDR1 SGHKS and CDR2 YYEKEE (reference sequence). The V and J ends lost 5 bases and 1 base, in that order; junction bases with no gene match: 6.